The 21 T cell receptor beta chains below come from one sample, sequenced in a study of early T cells in non-severe SARS-CoV-2 infection. TCRdb reprocessed the 5' RACE reads with MiXCR, giving one entry per CDR3 protein. The table has roughly 56,000 distinct CDR3 sequences, 8.2% seen once; the top ten hold approximately 4%. The material sequenced was whole blood. All receptors derive from an adult who was a healthcare worker with PCR-confirmed SARS-CoV-2 infection or an uninfected control (not recorded which).

This clonotype is medium-sized in the sample. The chain has TRBV29-1 and TRBJ2-1; weak D call: TRBD2 (6 bases). Germline V gene sequence: CDR1 SQVTM, CDR2 ANQGSEA. The V gene lost 3 bases and the J gene lost 7 bases, with 10 bases spanning the gap. This CDR3 region has 12 residues. This chain's CDR3 is CSVDGEVNEQFF. In DNA form, the CDR3 reads TGCAGCGTTGACGGGGAGGTGAATGAGCAGTTCTTC.

This clonotype was recorded at least ten times. V usage is TRBV5-1 and J usage is TRBJ2-3; D may be TRBD2 (6 bases). Trimming pared 6 bases from V and 0 bases from J, leaving 8 bases between. The germline V gene has CDR1 SGHRS and CDR2 YFSETQ. The CDR3 contains 13 residues. DNA of the CDR3: TGCGCCAGCACCCGGGGGAGCACAGATACGCAGTATTTT. Amino acids: CASTRGSTDTQYF.

This sequence joins TRBV27 and TRBJ1-1; the match to TRBD1 covers 8 bases. CDR3 length: 12 amino acids. J was trimmed by 7 bases and V by 4 bases; bases with no gene match: 2. Per germline, CDR1 MNHEY and CDR2 SMNVEV (reference sequence). The CDR3 reads CASSYRGGEAFF. DNA of the CDR3: TGTGCCAGCAGTTACAGGGGGGGTGAAGCTTTCTTT.

This clonotype was found many times. V gene TRBV29-1 combines with J gene TRBJ2-5, with D possibly TRBD2 on 7 matching bases. Trimming cost V 8 bases and J 5 bases, with 15 bases left between them. Germline loops: CDR1 SQVTM, CDR2 ANQGSEA. The CDR3 has 12 amino acids. In nucleotides, the CDR3 is TGCAGCCATGACGGGGGGCAGGAGACCCAGTACTTC. Protein sequence: CSHDGGQETQYF.

The V call is TRBV4-1, the J call TRBJ2-7; 13 bases are shared with TRBD2. The germline V gene has CDR1 MGHRA and CDR2 YSYEKL. This CDR3 has 16 amino acids. The V and J ends lost 1 base and 3 bases, in that order; junction bases with no gene match: 3. CDR3 in DNA: TGCGCCAGCAGCCAAGGACTAGCGGGGGGAAACTACGAGCAGTACTTC. Encoded protein: CASSQGLAGGNYEQYF.

CDR3 nucleotide sequence: TGCAGTGCTCAGGACGGTTTTGGGCAGTACTTC. Its protein product is CSAQDGFGQYF. J is TRBJ2-7 and V is TRBV20-1; no firm D call. CDR1 and CDR2 (germline): DFQATT, SNEGSKA (reference sequence). Trimming pared 5 bases from V and 9 bases from J, leaving 14 bases between. There are 11 residues in the CDR3.

There are many counts of this clonotype. V is TRBV12-3 or TRBV12-4 and J is TRBJ2-1; possible D gene TRBD2, 7 bases. Trimming took off 8 bases at V and 1 base at J, with 18 bases between the two ends. This CDR3 is 16 amino acids long. The CDR3 sequence: CASSRVGGESYNEQFF. For the CDR3, the DNA is TGTGCCAGCTCCCGCGTAGGGGGGGAGTCCTACAATGAGCAGTTCTTC.

This clonotype was observed many times. The chain recombines TRBV20-1 with TRBJ2-3, with unresolved D. CDR1 and CDR2 (germline): DFQATT, SNEGSKA (reference sequence). V lost 2 bases and J 3 bases, leaving 6 bases between the germline ends. The CDR3 sequence is 12 residues long. CDR3 sequence: CSARIETDTQYF. The CDR3, as DNA: TGCAGTGCTAGAATCGAGACAGATACGCAGTATTTT.

CDR3 sequence (DNA): TGTGCCAGCAGCTTACTGACAGCGGTAGCGACAGATACGCAGTATTTT. This sequence encodes CASSLLTAVATDTQYF. The rearrangement uses TRBV7-2 and TRBJ2-3; D possibly matches TRBD1 or TRBD2 (5 bases each). The germline V gene has CDR1 SGHTA and CDR2 FQGNSA. CDR3 size: 16 residues. V lost 2 bases, J lost 3 bases, and 15 bases lay in between.

This clonotype occurred many times. This CDR3 reads CASSLVVAGREETQYF. In DNA, the CDR3 is TGTGCCAGCAGCTTAGTTGTGGCGGGGCGGGAAGAGACCCAGTACTTC. The chain uses TRBV7-8 and TRBJ2-5; D perhaps matches TRBD2 (6 bases). The CDR3 loop spans 16 amino acids. V lost 1 base to trimming and J lost 3 bases, with 15 bases between them. Germline loops: CDR1 SGHVS, CDR2 FQNEAQ.

This clonotype was counted between two and nine times. The chain carries TRBV28 and TRBJ1-2; TRBD1 aligns across 12 bases. Germline CDR1 and CDR2: MDHEN and SYDVKM. This CDR3 is built from 14 residues. J was trimmed by 6 bases and V by 2 bases; bases with no gene match: 1. The CDR3 bases are TGTGCCAGCAGTTTAGGGACAGGGGGCGATGGCTACACCTTC. It translates to CASSLGTGGDGYTF.

This clonotype was seen ten or more times. This chain links TRBV29-1 with TRBJ1-3, with no clear D. Per germline, CDR1 SQVTM and CDR2 ANQGSEA. The CDR3 is made up of 14 amino acids. The V end lost 5 bases, the J end lost 2 bases, and 13 bases lay between the germline ends. The CDR3 protein is CSVLSPGTGNTIYF. The CDR3 DNA follows: TGCAGCGTTTTAAGTCCGGGCACTGGAAACACCATATATTTT.

The chain joins TRBV20-1 to TRBJ1-1, with D uncertain. V was pared by 3 bases and J by 1 base, with 12 bases between. The CDR3 length is 14 residues. Germline V CDR1 and CDR2: DFQATT, SNEGSKA (reference sequence). CDR3 residues: CSASGLATNTEAFF. The CDR3 nucleotides read TGCAGTGCTAGTGGTTTGGCCACGAACACTGAAGCTTTCTTT.

This clonotype was found many times. The chain employs TRBV11-2 and TRBJ2-3; D may be TRBD1 (6 bases). The CDR3 is 13 amino acids. Germline V gene lookup returns CDR1 SGHAT and CDR2 FQNNGV. V lost 4 bases to trimming and J lost 3 bases, with 8 bases between them. Here the CDR3 DNA reads TGTGCCAGCAGCTCACAGGGAACAGATACGCAGTATTTT. Protein sequence: CASSSQGTDTQYF. Variable domain in full (rest from reference TRBV11-2 and TRBJ2-3): EAGVAQSPRYKIIEKRQSVAFWCNPISGHATLYWYQQILGQGPKLLIQFQNNGVVDDSQLPKDRFSAERLKGVDSTLKIQPAKLEDSAVYLCASSSQGTDTQYFGPGTRLTVL.

The chain carries TRBV6-1 and TRBJ2-3, with 11 bases that match TRBD1. Germline V gives CDR1 MNHNS, CDR2 SASEGT. The ends lost 3 bases at V and 4 bases at J; junction bases unmatched: 0. The CDR3 is 14 amino acids. This CDR3 reads CASSEGQGADTQYF. Here the CDR3 DNA reads TGTGCCAGCAGTGAGGGACAGGGGGCAGATACGCAGTATTTT.

This rearrangement joins TRBV5-1 to TRBJ2-1; D could derive from TRBD1 or TRBD2 (6 bases each). Germline V gives CDR1 SGHRS, CDR2 YFSETQ. This CDR3 has 14 residues. V was shortened by 4 bases and J by 5 bases, with 13 bases between the two germline ends. For the CDR3, the DNA is TGCGCCAGCAGCAAGGGGGGTGATCACAATGAGCAGTTCTTC. It translates to CASSKGGDHNEQFF.

Ten or more counts support this clonotype. This chain uses TRBV20-1 with TRBJ2-1, with 8 bases identical to TRBD2. Germline-derived CDR1 and CDR2 are DFQATT and SNEGSKA (reference sequence). CDR3 length: 14 residues. V shed 6 bases, J shed 8 bases, and the junction held 12 bases outside the gene matches. The CDR3: CSAPWRAGGDEQFF. CDR3 in DNA: TGCAGTGCACCCTGGAGGGCGGGAGGTGATGAGCAGTTCTTC.

There are a few counts of this clonotype. The chain combines TRBV28 with TRBJ2-7, with D possibly being TRBD1 or TRBD2 (5 bases each). Germline V lookup: CDR1 MDHEN, CDR2 SYDVKM. This CDR3 comprises 14 residues. V lost 6 bases and J lost 0, with 12 bases in between. The CDR3 loop reads CASRTPGTSYEQYF. CDR3 DNA sequence: TGTGCCAGCAGAACACCTGGGACCTCCTACGAGCAGTACTTC.

This clonotype was seen a few times. The chain employs TRBV6-5 and TRBJ2-3; 8 positions agree with TRBD2. V shed 2 bases and J 0 bases; nucleotides not matched to a gene: 4. Germline V CDR1 and CDR2: MNHEY, SVGAGI. This CDR3 has 16 residues. CDR3 DNA: TGTGCCAGCAGTTACACACTAGCGGTCAGCACAGATACGCAGTATTTT. Translating it yields CASSYTLAVSTDTQYF.

The V gene is TRBV5-1, the J gene TRBJ1-1, with TRBD1 matching 7 bases. The junction had 14 bases not matched to a gene; V was cut back by 4 bases and J by 11 bases. This CDR3 region has 14 residues. Germline values: CDR1 SGHRS, CDR2 YFSETQ. Here the CDR3 DNA reads TGCGCCAGCAGCCCCGGGACAGCATCTTGGCGGGCTTTCTTT. Translated: CASSPGTASWRAFF.

This clonotype was observed many times. The V call is TRBV7-9, the J call TRBJ2-1; 9 bases align to TRBD1. Germline CDR1 reads SEHNR; CDR2 reads FQNEAQ (reference sequence). The CDR3 runs to 14 residues. Trimming took 3 bases from V and 7 from J; bases not matched to a gene: 4. The CDR3 protein is CASSLEDRGNEQFF. CDR3 in DNA: TGTGCCAGCAGCTTGGAGGACAGGGGAAATGAGCAGTTCTTC.